Below, one T cell receptor beta chain is given with its context. The sample originates from a study of control samples from healthy donors and cancer patients. The repertoire was sequenced with immunoSEQ multiplex PCR; TCRdb's copy has only in-frame clones and lacks some. The sample consists of about 130,000 clones, nearly 90% of them appearing once. The sample was blood. This clonotype was sampled from a man aged 45-65 years in good health.

CDR3 amino acids: CASSLGYIETQYF. The CDR3 DNA sequence: TGTGCCAGCAGTTTGGGTTACATAGAGACCCAGTACTTC. The chain combines TRBV12-3 or TRBV12-4 with TRBJ2-5; D ambiguous. The CDR3 runs to 13 residues. V was trimmed by 3 bases and J by 4 bases, leaving 9 bases between them.